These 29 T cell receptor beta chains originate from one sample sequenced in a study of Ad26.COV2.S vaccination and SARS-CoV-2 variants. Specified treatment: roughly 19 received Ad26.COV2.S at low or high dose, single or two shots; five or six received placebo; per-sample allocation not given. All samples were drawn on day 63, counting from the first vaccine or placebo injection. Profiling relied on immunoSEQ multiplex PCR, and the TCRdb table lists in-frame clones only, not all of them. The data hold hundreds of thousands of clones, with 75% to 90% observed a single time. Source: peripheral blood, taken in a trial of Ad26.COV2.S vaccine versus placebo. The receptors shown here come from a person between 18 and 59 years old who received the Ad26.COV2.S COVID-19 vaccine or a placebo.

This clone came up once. The CDR3 nucleotides are TGCGCCAGCAGCTTGGAGCCGACTAGCTACTCTGGAAACACCATATATTTT. It encodes CASSLEPTSYSGNTIYF. This chain connects TRBV5-1 to TRBJ1-3, with D hard to call. V was clipped by 0 bases and J by 0 bases, with 13 bases between them. The germline CDR1 and CDR2 sequences are SGHRS and YFSETQ. The CDR3 loop spans 17 amino acids.

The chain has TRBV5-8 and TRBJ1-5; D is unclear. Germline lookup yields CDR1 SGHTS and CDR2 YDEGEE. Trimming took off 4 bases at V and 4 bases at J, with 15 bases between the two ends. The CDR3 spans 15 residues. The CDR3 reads CASSTLLGGNQPQHF. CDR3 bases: TGTGCCAGCAGCACGCTATTAGGTGGGAATCAGCCCCAGCATTTT.

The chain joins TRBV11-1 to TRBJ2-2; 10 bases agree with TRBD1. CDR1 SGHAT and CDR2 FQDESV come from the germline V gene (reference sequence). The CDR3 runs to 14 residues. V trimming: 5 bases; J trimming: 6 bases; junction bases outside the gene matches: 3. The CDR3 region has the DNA TGTGCCAGCAGCCCCGGGACAGGGGCCGGGGAGCTGTTTTTT. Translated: CASSPGTGAGELFF.

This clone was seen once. The CDR3 region is CASSETGQIKNIQYF. The CDR3 DNA follows: TGTGCCAGCAGCGAGACGGGACAGATCAAAAACATTCAGTACTTC. The chain recombines TRBV6-5 with TRBJ2-4; TRBD1 matches 7 bases. Germline V gives CDR1 MNHEY, CDR2 SVGAGI. The J segment lost 3 bases and the V segment lost 6 bases, leaving 8 bases of the junction unmatched. The length of the CDR3 is 15 residues.

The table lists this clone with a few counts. CDR3 nucleotide sequence: TGCGCCAGCAGCTTGGACCCGTTCTCTGGAAACACCATATATTTT. As protein: CASSLDPFSGNTIYF. The gene calls are TRBV5-1 and TRBJ1-3; D call uncertain. CDR1 SGHRS and CDR2 YFSETQ come from the germline V gene. V was cut by 0 bases and J by 0 bases, with 7 bases left in between. The CDR3 spans 15 residues.

The CDR3 spells CASSRGGNSNQPQHF. The CDR3 coding sequence is TGTGCCAGCAGCCGAGGGGGGAATAGCAATCAGCCCCAGCATTTT. This chain uses TRBV2 with TRBJ1-5; possibly TRBD1 for D (6 bases). The germline V and J ends were trimmed by 6 bases and 0 bases, with 12 bases remaining between them. This CDR3 has 15 amino acids. Germline V gene data show CDR1 as SNHLY and CDR2 as FYNNEI.

CDR3 loop: CASSLVPDSQYEQYF. DNA of the CDR3: TGCGCCAGCAGCTTGGTCCCGGACTCCCAGTACGAGCAGTACTTC. The genes are TRBV5-1 and TRBJ2-7; the D gene is possibly TRBD2 (5 bases). CDR3 length: 15 residues. The V and J ends lost 0 bases and 4 bases respectively, with 14 bases between them. Per the germline V gene, CDR1 is SGHRS and CDR2 is YFSETQ. Filled out from reference TRBV5-1 and TRBJ2-7, the complete variable domain reads KAGVTQTPRYLIKTRGQQVTLSCSPISGHRSVSWYQQTPGQGLQFLFEYFSETQRNKGNFPGRFSGRQFSNSRSEMNVSTLELGDSALYLCASSLVPDSQYEQYFGPGTRLTVT.

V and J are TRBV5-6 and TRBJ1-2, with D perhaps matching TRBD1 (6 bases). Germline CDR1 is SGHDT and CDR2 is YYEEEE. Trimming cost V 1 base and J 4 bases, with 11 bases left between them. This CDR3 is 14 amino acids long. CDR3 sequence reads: CASSLPTGSYGYTF. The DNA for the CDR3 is TGTGCCAGCAGCTTGCCTACAGGGTCCTATGGCTACACCTTC.

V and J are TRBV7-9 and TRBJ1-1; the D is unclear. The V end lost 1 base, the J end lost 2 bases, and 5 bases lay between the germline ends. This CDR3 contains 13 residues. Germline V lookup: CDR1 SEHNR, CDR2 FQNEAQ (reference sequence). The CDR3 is CASSLEVNTEAFF. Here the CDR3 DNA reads TGTGCCAGCAGCTTAGAGGTAAACACTGAAGCTTTCTTT. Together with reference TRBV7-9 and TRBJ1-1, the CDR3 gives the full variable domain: DTGVSQNPRHKITKRGQNVTFRCDPISEHNRLYWYRQTLGQGPEFLTYFQNEAQLEKSRLLSDRFSAERPKGSFSTLEIQRTEQGDSAMYLCASSLEVNTEAFFGQGTRLTVV.

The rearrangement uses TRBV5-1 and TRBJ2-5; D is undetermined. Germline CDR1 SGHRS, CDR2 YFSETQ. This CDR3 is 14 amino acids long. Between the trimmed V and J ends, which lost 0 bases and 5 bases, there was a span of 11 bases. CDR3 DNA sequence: TGCGCCAGCAGCTTGGATAGGACCGTGGAGACCCAGTACTTC. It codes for CASSLDRTVETQYF. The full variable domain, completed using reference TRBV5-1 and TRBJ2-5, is KAGVTQTPRYLIKTRGQQVTLSCSPISGHRSVSWYQQTPGQGLQFLFEYFSETQRNKGNFPGRFSGRQFSNSRSEMNVSTLELGDSALYLCASSLDRTVETQYFGPGTRLLVL.

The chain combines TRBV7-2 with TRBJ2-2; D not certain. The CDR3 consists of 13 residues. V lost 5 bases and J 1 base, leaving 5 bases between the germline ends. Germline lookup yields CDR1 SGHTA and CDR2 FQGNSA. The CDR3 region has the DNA TGTGCCAGCAGCCCTTTGAACACCGGGGAGCTGTTTTTT. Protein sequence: CASSPLNTGELFF.

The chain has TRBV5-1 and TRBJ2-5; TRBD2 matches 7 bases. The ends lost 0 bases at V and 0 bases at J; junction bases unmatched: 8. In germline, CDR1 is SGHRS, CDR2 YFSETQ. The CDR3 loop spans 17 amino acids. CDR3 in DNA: TGCGCCAGCAGCTTGGAACGAAGCGGGATTAACCAAGAGACCCAGTACTTC. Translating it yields CASSLERSGINQETQYF.

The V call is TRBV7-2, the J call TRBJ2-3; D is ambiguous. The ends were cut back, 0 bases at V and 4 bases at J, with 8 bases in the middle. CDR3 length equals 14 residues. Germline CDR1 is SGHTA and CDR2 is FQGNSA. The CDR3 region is CASSLAGFADTQYF. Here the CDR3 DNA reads TGTGCCAGCAGCTTAGCGGGTTTTGCAGATACGCAGTATTTT.

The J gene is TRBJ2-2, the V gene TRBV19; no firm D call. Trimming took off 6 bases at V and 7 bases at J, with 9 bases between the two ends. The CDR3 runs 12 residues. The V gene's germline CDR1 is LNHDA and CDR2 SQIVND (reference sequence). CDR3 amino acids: CASSSLGGELFF. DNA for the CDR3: TGTGCCAGTAGCTCGCTTGGCGGGGAGCTGTTTTTT.

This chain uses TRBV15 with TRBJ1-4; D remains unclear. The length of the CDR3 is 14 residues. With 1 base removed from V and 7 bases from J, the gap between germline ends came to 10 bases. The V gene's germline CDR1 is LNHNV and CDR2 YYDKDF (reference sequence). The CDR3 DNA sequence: TGTGCCACCAGCAGAGTATTGGCTGGTGAAAAACTGTTTTTT. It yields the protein CATSRVLAGEKLFF.

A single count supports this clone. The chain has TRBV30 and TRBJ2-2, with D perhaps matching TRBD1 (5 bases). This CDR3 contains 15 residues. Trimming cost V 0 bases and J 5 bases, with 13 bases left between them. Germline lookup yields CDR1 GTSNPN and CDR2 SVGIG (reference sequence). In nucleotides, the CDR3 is TGTGCCTGGAGTGTGGGCAGGGTCAGGACCGGGGAGCTGTTTTTT. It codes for CAWSVGRVRTGELFF. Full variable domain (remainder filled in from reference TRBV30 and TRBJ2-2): SQTIHQWPATLVQPVGSPLSLECTVEGTSNPNLYWYRQAAGRGLQLLFYSVGIGQISSEVPQNLSASRPQDRQFILSSKKLLLSDSGFYLCAWSVGRVRTGELFFGEGSRLTVL.

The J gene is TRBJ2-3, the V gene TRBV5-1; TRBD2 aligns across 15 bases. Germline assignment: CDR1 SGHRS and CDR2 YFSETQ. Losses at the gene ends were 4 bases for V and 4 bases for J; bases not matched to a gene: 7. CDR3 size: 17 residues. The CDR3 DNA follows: TGCGCCAGCAGCGTGGGGACTAGCGGGAGGAGGTCAGATACGCAGTATTTT. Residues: CASSVGTSGRRSDTQYF.

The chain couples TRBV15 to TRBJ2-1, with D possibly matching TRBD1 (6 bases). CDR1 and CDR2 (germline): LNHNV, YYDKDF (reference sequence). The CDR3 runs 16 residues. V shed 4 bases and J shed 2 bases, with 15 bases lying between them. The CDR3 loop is CATSMLRGPTYNEQFF. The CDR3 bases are TGTGCCACCAGCATGCTCAGGGGCCCAACCTACAATGAGCAGTTCTTC.

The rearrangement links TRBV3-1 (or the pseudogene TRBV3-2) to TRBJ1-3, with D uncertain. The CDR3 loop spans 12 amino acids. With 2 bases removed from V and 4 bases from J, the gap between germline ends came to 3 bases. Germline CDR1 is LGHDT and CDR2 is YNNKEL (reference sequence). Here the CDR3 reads CASSQRGNTIYF. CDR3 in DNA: TGTGCCAGCAGCCAAAGGGGAAACACCATATATTTT.

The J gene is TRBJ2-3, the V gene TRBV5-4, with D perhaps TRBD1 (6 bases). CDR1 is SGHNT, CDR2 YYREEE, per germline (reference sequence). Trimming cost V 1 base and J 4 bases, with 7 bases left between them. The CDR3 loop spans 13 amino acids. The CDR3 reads CASSLTGPDTQYF. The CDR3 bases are TGTGCCAGCAGCTTGACAGGGCCAGATACGCAGTATTTT. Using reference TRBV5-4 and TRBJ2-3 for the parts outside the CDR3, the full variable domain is ETGVTQSPTHLIKTRGQQVTLRCSSQSGHNTVSWYQQALGQGPQFIFQYYREEENGRGNFPPRFSGLQFPNYSSELNVNALELDDSALYLCASSLTGPDTQYFGPGTRLTVL.

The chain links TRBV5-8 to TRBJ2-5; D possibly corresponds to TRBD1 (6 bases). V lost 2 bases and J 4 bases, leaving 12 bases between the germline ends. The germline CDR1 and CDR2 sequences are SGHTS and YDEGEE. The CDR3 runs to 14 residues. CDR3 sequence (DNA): TGTGCCAGCAGCTTTGGACAGTATCGAGAGACCCAGTACTTC. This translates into CASSFGQYRETQYF.

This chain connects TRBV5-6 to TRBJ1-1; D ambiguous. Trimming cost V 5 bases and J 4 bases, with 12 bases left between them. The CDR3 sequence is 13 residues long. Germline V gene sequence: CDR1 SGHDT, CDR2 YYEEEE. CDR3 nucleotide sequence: TGTGCCAGCAGTGCCGACCGAGTCACTGAAGCTTTCTTT. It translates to CASSADRVTEAFF.

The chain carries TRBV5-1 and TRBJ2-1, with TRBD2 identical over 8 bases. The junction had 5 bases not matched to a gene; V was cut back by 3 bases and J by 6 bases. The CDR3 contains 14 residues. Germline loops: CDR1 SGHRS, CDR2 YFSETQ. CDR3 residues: CASSSVAGSNEQFF. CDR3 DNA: TGCGCCAGCAGCTCTGTAGCGGGAAGCAATGAGCAGTTCTTC.

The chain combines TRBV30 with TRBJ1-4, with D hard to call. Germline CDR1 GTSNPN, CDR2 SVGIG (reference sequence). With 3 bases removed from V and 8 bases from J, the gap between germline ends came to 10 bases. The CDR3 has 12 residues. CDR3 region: CAWRRRTEKLFF. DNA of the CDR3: TGTGCCTGGAGGCGGAGGACGGAAAAACTGTTTTTT.

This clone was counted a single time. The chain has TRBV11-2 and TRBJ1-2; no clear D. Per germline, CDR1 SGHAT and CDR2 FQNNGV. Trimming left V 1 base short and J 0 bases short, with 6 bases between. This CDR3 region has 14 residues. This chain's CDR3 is CASSLGASNYGYTF. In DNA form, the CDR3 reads TGTGCCAGCAGCTTAGGGGCCTCTAACTATGGCTACACCTTC.

CDR3 sequence (DNA): TGCGCCAGCAGCCCCCGCCCGGACGCCCGAGGTCGCGAGCAGTACTTC. Amino acids: CASSPRPDARGREQYF. This chain uses TRBV5-1 with TRBJ2-7, with D unclear. This CDR3 is 16 amino acids long. Germline lookup yields CDR1 SGHRS and CDR2 YFSETQ. V lost 4 bases and J lost 6, with 23 bases in between.

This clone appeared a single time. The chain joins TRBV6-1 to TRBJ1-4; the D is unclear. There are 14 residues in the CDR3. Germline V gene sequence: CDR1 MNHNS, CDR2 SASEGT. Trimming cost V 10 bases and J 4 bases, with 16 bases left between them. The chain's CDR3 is CATGKTADNEKLFF. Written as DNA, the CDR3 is TGTGCCACCGGAAAGACCGCCGATAATGAAAAACTGTTTTTT.

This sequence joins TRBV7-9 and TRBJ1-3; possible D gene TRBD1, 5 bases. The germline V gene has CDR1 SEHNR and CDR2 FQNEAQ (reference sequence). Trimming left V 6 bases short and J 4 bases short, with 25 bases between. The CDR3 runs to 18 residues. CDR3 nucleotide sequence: TGTGCCAGCAGGGGCCTGGTCGGGGGACTGGACTTGGGAAACACCATATATTTT. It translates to CASRGLVGGLDLGNTIYF.

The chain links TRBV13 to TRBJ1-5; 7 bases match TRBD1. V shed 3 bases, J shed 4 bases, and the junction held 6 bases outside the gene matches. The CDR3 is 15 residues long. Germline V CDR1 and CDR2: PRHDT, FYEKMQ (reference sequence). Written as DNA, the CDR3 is TGTGCCAGCAGCTTGGGAGGGGGCGATAATCAGCCCCAGCATTTT. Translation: CASSLGGGDNQPQHF.